This TCR beta chain was documented in a study of shared clonotypes between healthy human individuals (dated by TCRdb to 2019 to 2021). In terms of the full investigation: The cohort included three men and a couple of women between 18 and 49 years of age. The study deeply sequenced blood TCR repertoires of five healthy adults to estimate repertoire size and the extent of clonotype sharing between individuals. Leukapheresis yielded between about 0.9 and 10 billion PBMCs per donor. To increase sequencing depth and limit assay-specific biases, different laboratories used diverse techniques to prepare libraries and sequence TCR repertoires. For each donor, three plates each were used for CD4 naive and CD4 memory, two plates were used for CD8 naive, and one plate was used for CD8 memory. Broader findings and caveats from the paper: Incomplete sequencing was indicated by rarefaction of sorted-subset datasets, despite the large sequencing depth. Naive subsets generally had larger estimated clonotype richness than memory subsets. Higher generation probabilities were observed for clonotypes shared by all four sorted-subset donors than for non-shared clonotypes. Because the study included a small number of donors, the genetic and exposure-history diversity represented was limited. Pairwise subsampling indicated that sequencing depth was expected to affect the degree of clonotype sharing among donors. Sampling was limited to blood, and TCR repertoires in tissue likely differ from TCR repertoires in blood. When four donors were compared, the shared fraction of clonotypes was around 4.6% for naive CD4, 3.5% for naive CD8, more than 2% for memory CD4, and 0.35% to 0.5% for memory CD8.

Including the terminal cysteine and phenylalanine, the CDR3 comprises 14 residues. This entry keeps only the CDR3 DNA: 42 bases, framed from base 1. The junction shows trimming of 0 bases on V and 3 bases on J, plus 10 bases between the germline ends. The germline V gene yields SGHRS for CDR1 and YFSETQ for CDR2. Donors were healthy HIV-negative adults with no recently reported acute infections or vaccinations. Only Caucasian adults living in Nashville, Tennessee, USA were represented among the donors. CD4+ T cells were enriched by magnetic negative selection, after which naive cells were positively selected on CD45RA and the negative fraction was taken as the memory subset. Blood was obtained by leukapheresis, after which PBMCs were separated by Ficoll-Histopaque density gradient centrifugation and cryopreserved in liquid nitrogen vapor phase. Analytical flow cytometry was used to check the purity and quantity of each magnetically sorted T cell population. Genomic DNA was isolated from each sorted fraction and quantified by UV absorbance on a Nanodrop 2000c.

The sample holds a few counts of this clone. What this receptor recognizes is not known. No quality values exist for individual bases; no much larger clone is one base distant. Using the deep immunoSEQ assay, multiplex PCR amplified TCR CDR3 regions from genomic DNA. Extracted genomic DNA from each cell subset was spread evenly across all wells of several immunoSEQ 96-well plates, with each plate serving as a replicate. Each replicate PCR for sorted subsets received roughly 0.2 ug genomic DNA, equal to roughly 33,000 T cell genomes. Purified libraries were measured with a Qubit 3.0 fluorometer, size-checked on a Bioanalyzer 2100, and measured again with the KAPA Library Quantification kit. Every immunoSEQ 96-well plate was sequenced on a separate single-read 150-cycle Illumina NextSeq 550 flow cell. The published analysis was carried out like this. Because the immunoSEQ output held only junctional sequences and lacked quality scores, the filtering could not match the filtering applied to full-length reads. To assign V/J genes and CDR3, sequences were annotated using PyIR, a Python wrapper for IgBLAST v1.9, with IMGT germline references. Any read was removed if the V/J assignment was weak (E-value above 1e-6), the CDR3 was missing, or the read contained stop codons, out-of-frame junctions, or ambiguous translated residues. V3J clonotypes were defined as sequences sharing the same inferred V gene, J gene, and CDR3 amino acid sequence. Percentage overlap between repertoires was calculated by dividing the number of shared unique clonotypes by the size of the smaller repertoire. Richness of each repertoire was evaluated using RTK rarefaction, the Chao1 estimator, and Recon v2.1 estimates of unobserved clonotypes. For all TCRbeta clonotypes obtained by the gDNA method from several donors, generation probabilities were computed with OLGA. As stored in TCRdb, this immuneACCESS dataset retains in-frame rearrangements with V and J assigned. A fraction of the clones does not appear; measured against another copy, unresolved V genes explain less than half of the discrepancy, and the remainder lacks a known reason. V and J calls and clone size come straight from that table; D and trimming were deduced from the DNA. In all, the sample holds about 640,000 clones, and 72% of those were seen once. The top ten clonotypes cover about 2% of the sample.

The sequence was collected from a woman in her 30s in good health. The specimen was memory CD4+ T cells sorted from blood. The label giving this sample's cell subset or site can be read as: CD45RA-negative fraction. The sequence is built from TRBV5-1 and TRBJ2-7; no D gene can be assigned with confidence. The CDR3 region reads CASSLGSAYYEQYF. The DNA is as follows: TGCGCCAGCAGCTTGGGCAGTGCATACTACGAGCAGTACTTC.